The entry below gives a single T cell receptor (beta chain) sequence along with its context. CDR3 length: 13 amino acids. Per the germline V gene, CDR1 is LNHDA and CDR2 is SQIVND (reference sequence). Trimming removed 10 bases at V and 2 bases at J, with 12 bases between. TCRdb's table, derived via immunoSEQ multiplex PCR, lists solely in-frame clones and lacks some. Here the sample spans 300,000 to 500,000 clones, roughly 88% being singletons. This specimen comes from a study of blood T cell repertoires in COVID-19. In the study overall: Sites in the United States, Italy and Spain provided acute and convalescent COVID-19 samples. T cells, B-cell-depleted T cells, or PBMCs supplied cDNA or gDNA.

Participants' reported clinical history set cohort assignment. Sequencing was carried out using PBMCs or T cells enriched from blood (not recorded which). The chain joins TRBV19 to TRBJ1-5; D uncertain. This clonotype originated in a woman aged 25-40 years with acute COVID-19. CDR3 sequence: CAIGGMGNQPQHF. CDR3 bases: TGTGCCATCGGAGGTATGGGCAATCAGCCCCAGCATTTT.